This T cell receptor (beta chain) was identified in a study of blood T cells in healthy people across ages. Germline CDR1 reads ENHRY; CDR2 reads SYGVKD. Trimming removed 3 bases from V and 10 bases from J; junction bases left unmatched: 4. The CDR3 consists of 13 residues. About this clonotype: Its cognate antigen is unknown.

Findings and caveats of the study: Both higher diversity and more naive CD4+ cells marked long-lived donors when set against aged donors.

With each sample, at least 6 micrograms of total RNA were extracted. Alongside a J-beta primer mix, a sample-barcoded 5' primer served in a second PCR lasting 7 to 11 cycles. A 12-random-nucleotide template-switch adaptor tagged each cDNA molecule. Every sample produced at least 3 million CDR3-containing paired-end reads. TCRdb re-derived calls from the 5' RACE reads in MiXCR, one entry per CDR3 protein. The sample lists approximately 800,000 distinct CDR3 sequences; more than 50% were seen once. The chain employs TRBV10-3 and TRBJ2-1, with TRBD2 matching over 9 bases. This receptor was obtained from a man between 40 and 49 years old in good health. Material for sequencing was blood. The CDR3, as DNA: TGTGCCATCAGTGACGTTCTAGCGGGGGAGCAGTTCTTC. Translated, it gives CAISDVLAGEQFF.